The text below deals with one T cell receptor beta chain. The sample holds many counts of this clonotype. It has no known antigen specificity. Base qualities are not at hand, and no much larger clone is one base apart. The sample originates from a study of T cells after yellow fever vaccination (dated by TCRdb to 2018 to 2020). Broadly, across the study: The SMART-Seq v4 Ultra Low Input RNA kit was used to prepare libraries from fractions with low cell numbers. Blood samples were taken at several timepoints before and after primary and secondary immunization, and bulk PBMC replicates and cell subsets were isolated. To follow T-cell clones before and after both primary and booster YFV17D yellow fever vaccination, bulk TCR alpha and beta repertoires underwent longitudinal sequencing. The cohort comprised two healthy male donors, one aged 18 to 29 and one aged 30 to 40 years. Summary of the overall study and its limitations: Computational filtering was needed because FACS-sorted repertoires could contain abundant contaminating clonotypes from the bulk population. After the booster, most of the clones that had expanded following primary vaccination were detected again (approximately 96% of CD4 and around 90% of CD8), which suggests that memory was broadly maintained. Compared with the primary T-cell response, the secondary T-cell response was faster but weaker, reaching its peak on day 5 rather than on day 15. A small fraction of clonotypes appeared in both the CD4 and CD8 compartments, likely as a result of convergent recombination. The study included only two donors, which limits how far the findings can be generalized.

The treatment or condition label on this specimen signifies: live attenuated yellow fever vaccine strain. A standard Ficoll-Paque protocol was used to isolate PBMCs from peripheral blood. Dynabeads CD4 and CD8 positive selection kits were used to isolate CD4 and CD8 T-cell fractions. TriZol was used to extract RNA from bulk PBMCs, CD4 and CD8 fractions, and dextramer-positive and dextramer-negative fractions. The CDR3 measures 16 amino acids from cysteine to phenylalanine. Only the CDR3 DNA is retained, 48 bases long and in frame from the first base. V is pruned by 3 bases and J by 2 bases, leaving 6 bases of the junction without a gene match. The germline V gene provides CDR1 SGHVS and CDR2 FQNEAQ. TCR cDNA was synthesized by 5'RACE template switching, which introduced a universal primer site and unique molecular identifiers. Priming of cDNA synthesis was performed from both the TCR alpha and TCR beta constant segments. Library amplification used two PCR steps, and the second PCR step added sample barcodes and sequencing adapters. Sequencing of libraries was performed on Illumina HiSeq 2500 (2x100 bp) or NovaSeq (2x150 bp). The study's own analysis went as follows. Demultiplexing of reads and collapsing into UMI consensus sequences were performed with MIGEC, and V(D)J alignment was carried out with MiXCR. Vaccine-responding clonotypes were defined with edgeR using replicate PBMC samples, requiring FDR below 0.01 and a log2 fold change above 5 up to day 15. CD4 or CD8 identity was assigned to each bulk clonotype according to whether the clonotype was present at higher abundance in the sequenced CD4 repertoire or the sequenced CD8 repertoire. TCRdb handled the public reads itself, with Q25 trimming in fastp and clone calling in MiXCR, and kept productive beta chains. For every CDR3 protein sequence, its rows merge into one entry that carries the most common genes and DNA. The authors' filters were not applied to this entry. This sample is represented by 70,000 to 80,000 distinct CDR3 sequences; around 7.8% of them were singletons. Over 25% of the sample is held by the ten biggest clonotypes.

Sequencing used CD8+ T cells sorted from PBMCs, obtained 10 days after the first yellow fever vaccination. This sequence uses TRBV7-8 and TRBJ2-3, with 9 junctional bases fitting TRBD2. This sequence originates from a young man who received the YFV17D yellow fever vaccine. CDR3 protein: CASSFRERGATDTQYF. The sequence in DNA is TGTGCCAGCAGCTTTCGGGAGCGGGGGGCCACAGATACGCAGTATTTT.